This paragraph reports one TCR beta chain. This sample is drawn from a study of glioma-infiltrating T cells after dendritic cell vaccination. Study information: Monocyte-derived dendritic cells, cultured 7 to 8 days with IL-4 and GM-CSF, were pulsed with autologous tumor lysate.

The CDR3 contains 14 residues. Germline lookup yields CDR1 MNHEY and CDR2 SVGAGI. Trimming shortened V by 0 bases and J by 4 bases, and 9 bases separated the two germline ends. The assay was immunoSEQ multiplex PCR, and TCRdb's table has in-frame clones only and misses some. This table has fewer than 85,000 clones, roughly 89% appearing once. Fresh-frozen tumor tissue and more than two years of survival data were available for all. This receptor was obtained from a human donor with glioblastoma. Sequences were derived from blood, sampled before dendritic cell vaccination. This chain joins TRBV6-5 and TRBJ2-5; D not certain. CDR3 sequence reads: CASSYSSPLETQYF. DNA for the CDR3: TGTGCCAGCAGTTACTCGAGCCCCCTAGAGACCCAGTACTTC.